The source of this T cell receptor beta chain is a study of blood T cell repertoires in COVID-19. Study-level information: The samples span acute and convalescent COVID-19 from the United States, Italy and Spain. In each case, the material was cDNA or gDNA derived from T cells, B-cell-depleted T cells, or PBMCs.

Participant ages covered roughly 18 to 89 years across some 25 US areas. Recovery meant two consecutive negative NP/OP PCR tests, professional clearance, or resolved symptoms. Here immunoSEQ multiplex PCR was the method, and the copy in TCRdb shows in-frame clones only, minus some. The table includes approximately 220,000 clones, approximately 90% detected once. With 5 bases clipped from V and 4 bases from J, the junction kept 0 bases outside the gene matches. Germline V gene data show CDR1 as SGHAT and CDR2 as FQDESV (reference sequence). CDR3 size: 12 residues. Sequenced input: PBMCs or T cells enriched from blood (not recorded which). The V and J genes are TRBV11-1 and TRBJ2-5, with 8 nucleotides matching TRBD1. The sequence derives from a man between 25 and 39 years old who had recovered from COVID-19. CDR3: CASSDRGETQYF. The DNA of the CDR3 is TGTGCCAGCAGCGACAGGGGAGAGACCCAGTACTTC.